This T cell receptor (beta chain) was identified during a study of shared clonotypes between healthy human individuals. Germline trimming cut 3 bases from V and 11 bases from J; bases unmatched to any gene: 10. The germline V gene has CDR1 GTSNPN and CDR2 SVGIG (reference sequence). CDR3 length: 13 amino acids. With regard to this clone: Its antigen is currently unknown.

Clones were read by immunoSEQ multiplex PCR, and TCRdb kept only the in-frame ones, dropping some. The sample consists of about 2.4 million clones, roughly nine tenths of them appearing once. Study-level results: Naive subsets tended to show greater estimated richness than memory subsets.

Sequenced: naive CD4+ T cells sorted from blood. Subset given: CD45RA+ positively selected. The sequence was collected from a man aged 18-30 years in good health. The chain carries TRBV30 and TRBJ2-3; 8 nucleotides match TRBD1. The chain's CDR3 is CAWRGLPGQEQYF. DNA of the CDR3: TGTGCCTGGAGAGGATTACCGGGACAGGAGCAGTATTTT.